The 4 T cell receptor beta chains reported below all come from one sample, sequenced in a study of T-cell memory formation after mild COVID-19 (dated by TCRdb to the early 2020s). The library was generated by 5' RACE. TCRdb records Illumina NovaSeq 6000 as the sequencer. TCRdb passed the public sequencing reads through fastp at Q25 and MiXCR, retaining productive beta sequences. One record per CDR3 amino acid sequence lists the most common genes and DNA. This sample comprises about 470,000 distinct CDR3 sequences, 25% of them detected only once. About an eighth of the sample is held by the ten biggest clonotypes. The sequenced sample was PBMCs or a T cell subset sorted from them (not recorded which). The receptors were gathered from an adult woman who had mild COVID-19 (a few samples of this study predate the infection). The sample titles of this study are shuffled in the database, so cell type and time point are left out; the donor was told from shared clones.

This clonotype has just a few counts. The CDR3: CASSLPLRTSGMYEQYF. The DNA for the CDR3 is TGCGCCAGCAGCTTGCCTCTCCGGACTAGCGGGATGTACGAGCAGTACTTC. The V and J genes are TRBV5-1 and TRBJ2-7, with 12 positions matching TRBD2. Germline CDR1 is SGHRS and CDR2 is YFSETQ. The CDR3 has 17 amino acids. Losses at the gene ends were 1 base for V and 4 bases for J; bases not matched to a gene: 9.

This clonotype has a handful of counts. CDR3: CASSLHRDRSLYEQYF. The CDR3 DNA follows: TGTGCCAGCTCACTCCATCGCGACAGGTCGCTTTACGAGCAGTACTTC. V usage is TRBV18 and J usage is TRBJ2-7; a possible D gene is TRBD1 (6 bases). The V end was cut by 4 bases, the J end by 4 bases, with 20 bases between. This CDR3 has 16 amino acids. Per germline, CDR1 KGHSH and CDR2 LQKENI.

V usage is TRBV12-3 or TRBV12-4 and J usage is TRBJ1-5; tentative D call: TRBD1 (5 bases). This CDR3 is built from 12 residues. The germline V and J ends were trimmed by 3 bases and 11 bases, with 11 bases remaining between them. CDR3 loop: CASSFTRAAQHF. The CDR3 bases are TGTGCCAGCAGTTTTACCAGGGCGGCCCAGCATTTT.

This clonotype was counted only a few times. The gene calls are TRBV9 and TRBJ2-4; D may be TRBD2 (5 bases). Trimming pared 3 bases from V and 8 bases from J, leaving 9 bases between. CDR3 length equals 12 residues. Germline V gene data show CDR1 as SGDLS and CDR2 as YYNGEE. The DNA for the CDR3 is TGTGCCAGCAGCGGTCCGGAGGACATTCAGTACTTC. It is translated as CASSGPEDIQYF.